These T cell receptor beta chains were read from a single sample in a study of blood T cells in healthy people across ages. MiXCR, run by TCRdb on the 5' RACE reads, gives a single entry per CDR3 protein. The profile shows over 1,500,000 distinct CDR3 sequences, 40% to 55% of them singletons. Sequenced: blood. The receptors derive from a woman between 40 and 55 years old in good health. Each CDR3 is given with its conserved first and last residue. D genes are given only for firm matches. Rows may omit the clone size; those that give it use once, few, many or a size class.

clone_size	v_call	d_call	j_call	cdr3_length	cdr3_aa	cdr3_nt
NA	TRBV20-1	TRBD2	TRBJ2-3	15	CSASWERGSLDTQYF	TGCAGTGCTAGTTGGGAGCGGGGGAGTCTAGATACGCAGTATTTT
NA	TRBV20-1	TRBD1	TRBJ2-7	14	CSASSDRGAYEQYF	TGCAGTGCCTCATCGGACAGGGGGGCCTACGAGCAGTACTTC
few	TRBV29-1	NA	TRBJ2-1	15	CSVSPPGKVYNEQFF	TGCAGCGTTTCTCCCCCAGGGAAAGTCTACAATGAGCAGTTCTTC
NA	TRBV5-1	TRBD1	TRBJ1-2	15	CASSSGQANFYGYTF	TGCGCCAGCAGCTCTGGACAGGCGAATTTCTATGGCTACACCTTC
NA	TRBV5-1	NA	TRBJ2-5	13	CASSFGSKETQYF	TGCGCCAGCAGCTTCGGCAGTAAAGAGACCCAGTACTTC
few	TRBV9	TRBD2	TRBJ2-5	13	CASSVEAGGPQYF	TGTGCCAGCAGCGTAGAGGCGGGGGGACCCCAGTACTTC
NA	TRBV28	TRBD2	TRBJ2-1	15	CASSFGGTNYNEQFF	TGTGCCAGCAGTTTCGGGGGGACTAACTACAATGAGCAGTTCTTC
NA	TRBV3-1	NA	TRBJ2-7	14	CASSQDPAFYEQYF	TGTGCCAGCAGCCAAGATCCAGCGTTTTACGAGCAGTACTTC
many	TRBV27	NA	TRBJ2-5	13	CASSLSRQETQYF	TGTGCCAGCAGTTTATCGAGGCAAGAGACCCAGTACTTC
NA	TRBV6-2/TRBV6-3	TRBD1	TRBJ2-7	16	CASSSHGTALSYEQYF	TGTGCCAGCAGTTCCCACGGGACAGCTCTTTCCTACGAGCAGTACTTC
NA	TRBV6-2/TRBV6-3	TRBD1	TRBJ1-2	14	CASSYTTGYDGYTF	TGTGCCAGTAGTTACACGACAGGGTATGATGGCTACACCTTC
NA	TRBV11-2	TRBD1	TRBJ2-5	15	CASSLGDREPETQYF	TGTGCCAGCAGCTTAGGGGACAGGGAACCAGAGACCCAGTACTTC
NA	TRBV27	NA	TRBJ2-7	15	CASRNGQGIIHEQYF	TGTGCCAGCCGAAACGGGCAGGGTATCATCCACGAGCAGTACTTC
NA	TRBV28	NA	TRBJ2-7	13	CATIDSSSYEQYF	TGTGCCACCATCGACAGTTCCTCCTACGAGCAGTACTTC
many	TRBV27	NA	TRBJ2-5	13	CASSLVSEETQYF	TGTGCCAGCAGTTTAGTCTCTGAAGAGACCCAGTACTTC
NA	TRBV4-1	TRBD1	TRBJ1-2	16	CASSLRSQGANYGYTF	TGCGCCAGCAGCCTTAGGTCACAGGGGGCGAACTATGGCTACACCTTC
NA	TRBV4-2	NA	TRBJ1-5	15	CASSQDQGPNQPQHF	TGTGCCAGCAGCCAAGATCAGGGACCAAATCAGCCCCAGCATTTT
few	TRBV9	TRBD2	TRBJ2-3	15	CASSVDGGGTDTQYF	TGTGCCAGCAGCGTCGACGGGGGGGGTACAGATACGCAGTATTTT
NA	TRBV20-1	NA	TRBJ1-4	13	CSASAGAKEKLFF	TGCAGTGCTAGTGCGGGGGCGAAAGAAAAACTGTTTTTT
few	TRBV7-2	NA	TRBJ1-2	16	CASSLGADRPSGGYTF	TGTGCCAGCAGCTTAGGGGCTGACAGGCCATCGGGGGGCTACACCTTC
NA	TRBV29-1	NA	TRBJ1-2	12	CSVESGGDGYTF	TGCAGCGTTGAATCGGGAGGGGATGGCTACACCTTC
NA	TRBV29-1	TRBD1	TRBJ2-5	12	CSAYRGTNEQYF	TGCAGCGCCTACAGGGGTACGAATGAGCAGTACTTC
NA	TRBV6-5	NA	TRBJ2-1	12	CASSYGTDDQFF	TGTGCCAGCAGTTACGGGACTGATGATCAGTTCTTC
few	TRBV28	NA	TRBJ2-4	17	CASSLLSLQTLQGQQYF	TGTGCCAGCAGCCTCCTTAGTCTACAAACCCTCCAGGGGCAGCAGTACTTC
NA	TRBV5-1	NA	TRBJ2-7	16	CASSLEGMTPIDEQYF	TGCGCCAGCAGCTTGGAGGGGATGACCCCCATTGACGAGCAGTACTTC
few	TRBV29-1	TRBD1	TRBJ1-1	12	CSAKDRHTEAFF	TGCAGCGCCAAGGACAGGCACACTGAAGCTTTCTTT
NA	TRBV29-1	TRBD2	TRBJ2-1	17	CSAAGGLAGGGYNEQFF	TGCAGCGCTGCGGGGGGACTAGCGGGGGGTGGCTACAATGAGCAGTTCTTC
few	TRBV6-2/TRBV6-3	TRBD1	TRBJ2-5	16	CASSYVQGARQETQYF	TGTGCCAGCAGTTACGTGCAGGGGGCTAGGCAAGAGACCCAGTACTTC
NA	TRBV28	NA	TRBJ2-5	12	CASSTSTLTQYF	TGTGCCAGCAGTACCTCCACACTGACCCAGTACTTC
once	TRBV5-6	TRBD1	TRBJ1-5	13	CASGQGAAQPQHF	TGTGCCAGCGGACAGGGGGCGGCCCAGCCCCAGCATTTT
NA	TRBV7-2	NA	TRBJ2-4	12	CASTRGGDIQYF	TGTGCCAGCACCAGAGGAGGGGACATTCAGTACTTC
NA	TRBV20-1	TRBD1	TRBJ1-2	15	CSARDMGQGAGGYTF	TGCAGTGCTAGAGATATGGGACAGGGGGCGGGGGGCTACACCTTC
NA	TRBV4-1	NA	TRBJ1-5	13	CASSRFGGQPQHF	TGCGCCAGCAGCCGATTTGGCGGGCAGCCCCAGCATTTT
NA	TRBV5-1	TRBD1	TRBJ1-2	15	CASSLAGQFKYGYTF	TGCGCCAGCAGCTTGGCGGGACAGTTCAAGTATGGCTACACCTTC
many	TRBV5-1	NA	TRBJ1-4	13	CASKYQPGEKLFF	TGCGCCAGCAAGTATCAACCGGGGGAAAAACTGTTTTTT
NA	TRBV9	NA	TRBJ1-2	15	CASSTHRATNYGYTF	TGTGCCAGCAGCACCCACAGAGCAACAAACTATGGCTACACCTTC
NA	TRBV7-8	NA	TRBJ1-4	15	CASSSFRAGNEKLFF	TGTGCCAGCAGCTCTTTCAGGGCGGGTAATGAAAAACTGTTTTTT
NA	TRBV5-1	NA	TRBJ2-5	13	CASSFNREETQYF	TGCGCCAGCAGCTTCAACAGGGAAGAGACCCAGTACTTC
NA	TRBV20-1	NA	TRBJ1-5	15	CSARVDQGSNQPQHF	TGCAGTGCTAGAGTAGATCAGGGTAGCAATCAGCCCCAGCATTTT
NA	TRBV12-3/TRBV12-4	NA	TRBJ1-5	14	CASSWATGGQPQHF	TGTGCCAGCAGCTGGGCGACCGGTGGTCAGCCCCAGCATTTT
few	TRBV29-1	TRBD2	TRBJ2-1	14	CSVDGLAGGGEQFF	TGCAGCGTTGATGGGTTAGCGGGGGGAGGAGAGCAGTTCTTC
NA	TRBV27	NA	TRBJ2-7	12	CASSSDWGEQYF	TGTGCCAGCAGCTCGGATTGGGGCGAGCAGTACTTC
NA	TRBV7-2	NA	TRBJ2-7	14	CASSLEGRGDEQYF	TGTGCCAGCAGCTTAGAGGGGCGCGGTGACGAGCAGTACTTC
NA	TRBV9	NA	TRBJ1-2	13	CASSAPGFDGYTF	TGTGCCAGCAGCGCCCCAGGGTTTGATGGCTACACCTTC